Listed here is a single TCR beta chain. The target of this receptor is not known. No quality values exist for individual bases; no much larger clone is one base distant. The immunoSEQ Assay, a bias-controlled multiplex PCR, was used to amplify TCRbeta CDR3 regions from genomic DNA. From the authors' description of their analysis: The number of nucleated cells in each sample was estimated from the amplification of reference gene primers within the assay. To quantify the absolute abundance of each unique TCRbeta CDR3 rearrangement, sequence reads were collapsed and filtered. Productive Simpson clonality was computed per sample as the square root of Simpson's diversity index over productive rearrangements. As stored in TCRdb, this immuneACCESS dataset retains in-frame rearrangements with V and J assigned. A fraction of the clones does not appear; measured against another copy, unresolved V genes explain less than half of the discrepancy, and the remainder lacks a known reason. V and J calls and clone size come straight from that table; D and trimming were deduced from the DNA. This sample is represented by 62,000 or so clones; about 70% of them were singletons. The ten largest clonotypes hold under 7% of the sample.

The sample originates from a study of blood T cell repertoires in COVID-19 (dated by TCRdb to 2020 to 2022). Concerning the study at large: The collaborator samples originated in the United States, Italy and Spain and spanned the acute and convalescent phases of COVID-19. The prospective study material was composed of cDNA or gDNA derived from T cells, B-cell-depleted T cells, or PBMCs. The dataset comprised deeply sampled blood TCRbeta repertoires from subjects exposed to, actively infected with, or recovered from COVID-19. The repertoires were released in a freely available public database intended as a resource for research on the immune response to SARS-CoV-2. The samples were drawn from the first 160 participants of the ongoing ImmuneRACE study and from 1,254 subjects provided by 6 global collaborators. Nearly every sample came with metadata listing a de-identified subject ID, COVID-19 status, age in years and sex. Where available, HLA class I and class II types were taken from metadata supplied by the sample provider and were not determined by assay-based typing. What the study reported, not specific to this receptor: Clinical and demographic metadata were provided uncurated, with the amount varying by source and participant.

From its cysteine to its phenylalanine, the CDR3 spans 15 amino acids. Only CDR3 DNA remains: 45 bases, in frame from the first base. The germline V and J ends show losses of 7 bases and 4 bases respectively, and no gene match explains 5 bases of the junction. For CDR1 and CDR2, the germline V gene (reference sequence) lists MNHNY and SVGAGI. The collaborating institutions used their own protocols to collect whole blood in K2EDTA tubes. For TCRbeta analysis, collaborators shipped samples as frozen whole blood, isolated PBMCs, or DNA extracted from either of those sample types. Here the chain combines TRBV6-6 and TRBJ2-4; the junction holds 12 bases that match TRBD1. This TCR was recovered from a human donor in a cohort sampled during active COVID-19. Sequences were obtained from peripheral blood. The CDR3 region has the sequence CASNEGQGAKNIQYF. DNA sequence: TGTGCCAGCAACGAGGGACAGGGGGCAAAAAACATTCAGTACTTC.